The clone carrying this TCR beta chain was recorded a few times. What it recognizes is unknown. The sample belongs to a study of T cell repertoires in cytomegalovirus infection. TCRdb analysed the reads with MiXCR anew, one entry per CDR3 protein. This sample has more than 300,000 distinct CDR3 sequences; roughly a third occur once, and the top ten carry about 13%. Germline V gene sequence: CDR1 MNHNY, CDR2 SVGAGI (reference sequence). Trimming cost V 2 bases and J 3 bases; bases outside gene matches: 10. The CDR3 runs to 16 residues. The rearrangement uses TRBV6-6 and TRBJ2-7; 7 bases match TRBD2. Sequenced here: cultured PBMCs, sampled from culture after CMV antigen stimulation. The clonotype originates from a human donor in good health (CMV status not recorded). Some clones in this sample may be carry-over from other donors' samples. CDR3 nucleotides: TGTGCCAGCAGTTACGGATTTAACCTAGCGGTCTACGAGCAGTACTTC. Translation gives CASSYGFNLAVYEQYF.